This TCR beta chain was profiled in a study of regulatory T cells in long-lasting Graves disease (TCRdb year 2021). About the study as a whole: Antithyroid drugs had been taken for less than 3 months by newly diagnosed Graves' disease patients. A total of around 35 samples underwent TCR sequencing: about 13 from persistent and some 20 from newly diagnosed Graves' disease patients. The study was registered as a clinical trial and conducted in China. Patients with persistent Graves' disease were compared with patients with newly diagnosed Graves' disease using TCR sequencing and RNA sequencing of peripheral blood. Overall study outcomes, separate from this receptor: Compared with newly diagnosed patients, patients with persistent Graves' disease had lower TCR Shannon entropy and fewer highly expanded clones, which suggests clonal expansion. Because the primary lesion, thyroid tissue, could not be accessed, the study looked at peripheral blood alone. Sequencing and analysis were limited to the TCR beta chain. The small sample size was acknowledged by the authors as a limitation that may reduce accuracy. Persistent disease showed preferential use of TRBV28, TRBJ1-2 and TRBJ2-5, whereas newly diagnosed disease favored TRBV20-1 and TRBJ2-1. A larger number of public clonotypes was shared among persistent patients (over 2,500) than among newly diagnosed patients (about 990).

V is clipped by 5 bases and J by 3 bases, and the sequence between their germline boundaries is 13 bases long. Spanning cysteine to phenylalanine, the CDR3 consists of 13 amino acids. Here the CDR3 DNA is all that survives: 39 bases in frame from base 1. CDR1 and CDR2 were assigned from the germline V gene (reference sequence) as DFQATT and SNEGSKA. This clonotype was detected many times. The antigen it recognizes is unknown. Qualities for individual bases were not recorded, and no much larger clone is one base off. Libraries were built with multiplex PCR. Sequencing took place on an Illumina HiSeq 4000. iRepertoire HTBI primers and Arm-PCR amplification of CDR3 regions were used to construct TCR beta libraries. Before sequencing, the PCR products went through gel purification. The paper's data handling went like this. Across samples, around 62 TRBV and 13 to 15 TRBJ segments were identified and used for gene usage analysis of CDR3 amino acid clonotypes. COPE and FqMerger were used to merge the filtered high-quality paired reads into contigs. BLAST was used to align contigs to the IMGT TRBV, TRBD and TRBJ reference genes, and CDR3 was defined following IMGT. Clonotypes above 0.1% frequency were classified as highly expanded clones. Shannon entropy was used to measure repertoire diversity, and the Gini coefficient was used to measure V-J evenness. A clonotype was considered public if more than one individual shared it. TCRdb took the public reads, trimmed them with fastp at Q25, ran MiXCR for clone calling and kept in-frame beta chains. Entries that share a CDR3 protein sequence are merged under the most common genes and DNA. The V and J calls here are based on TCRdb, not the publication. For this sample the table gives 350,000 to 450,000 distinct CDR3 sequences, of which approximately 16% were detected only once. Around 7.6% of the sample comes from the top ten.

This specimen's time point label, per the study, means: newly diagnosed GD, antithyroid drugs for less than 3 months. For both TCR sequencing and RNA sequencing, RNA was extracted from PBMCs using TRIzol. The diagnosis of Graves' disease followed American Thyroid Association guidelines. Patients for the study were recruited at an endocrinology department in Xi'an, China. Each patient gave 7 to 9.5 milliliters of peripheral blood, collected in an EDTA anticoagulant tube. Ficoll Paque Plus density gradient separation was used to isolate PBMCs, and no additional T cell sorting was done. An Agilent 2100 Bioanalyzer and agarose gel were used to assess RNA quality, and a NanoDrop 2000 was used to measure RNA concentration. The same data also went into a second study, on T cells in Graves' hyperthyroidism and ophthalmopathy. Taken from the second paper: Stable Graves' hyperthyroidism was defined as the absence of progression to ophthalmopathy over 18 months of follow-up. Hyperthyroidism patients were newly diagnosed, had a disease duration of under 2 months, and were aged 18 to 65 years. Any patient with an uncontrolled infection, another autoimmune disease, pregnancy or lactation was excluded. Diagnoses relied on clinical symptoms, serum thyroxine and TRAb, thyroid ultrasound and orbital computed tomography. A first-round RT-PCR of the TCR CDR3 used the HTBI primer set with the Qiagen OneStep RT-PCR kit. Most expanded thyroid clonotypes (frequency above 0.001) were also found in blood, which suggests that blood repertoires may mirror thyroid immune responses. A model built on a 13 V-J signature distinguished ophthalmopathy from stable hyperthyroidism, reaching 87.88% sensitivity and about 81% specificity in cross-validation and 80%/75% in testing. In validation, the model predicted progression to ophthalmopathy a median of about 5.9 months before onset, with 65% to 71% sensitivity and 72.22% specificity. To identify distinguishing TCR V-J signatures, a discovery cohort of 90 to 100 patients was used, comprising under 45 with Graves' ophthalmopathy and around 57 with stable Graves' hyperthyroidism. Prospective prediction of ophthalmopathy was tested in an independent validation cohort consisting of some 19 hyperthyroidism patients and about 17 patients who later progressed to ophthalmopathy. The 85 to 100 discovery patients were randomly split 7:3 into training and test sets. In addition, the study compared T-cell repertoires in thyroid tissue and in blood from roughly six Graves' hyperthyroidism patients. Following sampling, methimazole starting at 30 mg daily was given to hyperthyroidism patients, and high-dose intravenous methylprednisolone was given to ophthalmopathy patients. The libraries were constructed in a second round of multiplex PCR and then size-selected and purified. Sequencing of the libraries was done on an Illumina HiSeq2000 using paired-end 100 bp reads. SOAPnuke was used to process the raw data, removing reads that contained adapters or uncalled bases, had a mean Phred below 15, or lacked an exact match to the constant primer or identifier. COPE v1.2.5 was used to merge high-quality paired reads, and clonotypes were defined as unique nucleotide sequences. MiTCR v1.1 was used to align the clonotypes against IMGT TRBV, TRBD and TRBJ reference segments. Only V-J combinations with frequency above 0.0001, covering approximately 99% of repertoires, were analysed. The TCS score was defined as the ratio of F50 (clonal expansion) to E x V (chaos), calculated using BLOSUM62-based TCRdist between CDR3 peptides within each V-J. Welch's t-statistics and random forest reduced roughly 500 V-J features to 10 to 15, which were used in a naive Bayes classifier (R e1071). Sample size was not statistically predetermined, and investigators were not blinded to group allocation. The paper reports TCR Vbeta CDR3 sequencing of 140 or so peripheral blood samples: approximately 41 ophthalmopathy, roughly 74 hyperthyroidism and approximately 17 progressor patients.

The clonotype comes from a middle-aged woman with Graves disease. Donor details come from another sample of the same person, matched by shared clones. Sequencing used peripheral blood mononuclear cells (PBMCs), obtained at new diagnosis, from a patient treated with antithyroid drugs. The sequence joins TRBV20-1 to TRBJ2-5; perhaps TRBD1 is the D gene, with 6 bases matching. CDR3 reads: CSAWGQGKETQYF. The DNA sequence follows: TGCAGTGCTTGGGGCCAGGGGAAAGAGACCCAGTACTTC.